What follows are 18 T cell receptor beta chains derived from one specimen sequenced in a study of blood T cell repertoires in COVID-19. Clones were sequenced by immunoSEQ multiplex PCR, and TCRdb holds only the in-frame ones, with some missing. The top ten hold approximately 5.1% of the sample, which has some 200,000 clones, roughly 84% seen once. The sequencing input was peripheral blood. Source of these receptors: a woman aged 55-69 years who had recovered from COVID-19.

CDR3 bases: TGTGCCAGTAGTATAACAGATTGGAACGAGCAGTACTTC. Protein product: CASSITDWNEQYF. The chain recombines TRBV19 with TRBJ2-7; D unresolved. Trimming pared 2 bases from V and 5 bases from J, leaving 10 bases between. CDR1 and CDR2 (germline): LNHDA, SQIVND (reference sequence). The CDR3 has 13 amino acids.

The chain has TRBV11-2 and TRBJ1-4, with D possibly TRBD1 on 5 matching bases. The CDR3 extends over 14 amino acids. Looked up from germline, CDR1 is SGHAT and CDR2 is FQNNGV. V shed 2 bases and J shed 8 bases, with 12 bases lying between them. The CDR3 region has the DNA TGTGCCAGCAGCTTAAGCAGGGTTAGAGAAAAACTGTTTTTT. Amino acid sequence: CASSLSRVREKLFF.

This clone was detected only a few times. J is TRBJ1-6 and V is TRBV6-2 or TRBV6-3; perhaps TRBD1 as D (6 bases). This CDR3 is 18 amino acids long. Trimming shortened V by 6 bases and J by 0 bases, and 18 bases separated the two germline ends. The germline V gene has CDR1 MNHEY and CDR2 SVGEGT. The CDR3 reads CASSTTRQATSYNSPLHF. The CDR3 DNA reads as TGTGCCAGCAGCACCACCCGACAGGCGACCTCCTATAATTCACCCCTCCACTTT.

There are a few counts of this clone. This chain joins TRBV2 and TRBJ2-7, with 7 nucleotides matching TRBD1. Germline assignment: CDR1 SNHLY and CDR2 FYNNEI. CDR3 length: 15 residues. Trimming removed 5 bases from V and 0 bases from J; junction bases left unmatched: 7. CDR3 in amino acids: CASSIPTGTSYEQYF. CDR3 sequence (DNA): TGTGCCAGCAGTATCCCGACAGGGACCTCCTACGAGCAGTACTTC.

The rearrangement links TRBV5-1 to TRBJ2-7; 7 bases fit TRBD1. Germline assignment: CDR1 SGHRS and CDR2 YFSETQ. This CDR3 has 15 residues. After removal of 4 bases from V and 0 bases from J, the junction contained 7 bases not matched to a gene. The CDR3 DNA sequence: TGCGCCAGCAGCAGACCGGGACAGAGCTCCTACGAGCAGTACTTC. Amino acids: CASSRPGQSSYEQYF.

Comment on this clone: Other nucleotide sequences from this sample produce the same CDR3. The V call is TRBV19, the J call TRBJ1-1; no reliable D call. V was trimmed by 2 bases and J by 1 base, leaving 8 bases between them. Germline CDR1 is LNHDA and CDR2 is SQIVND (reference sequence). CDR3 size: 14 residues. The CDR3 DNA is TGTGCCAGTAGTATATATGACTGGAACACTGAAGCTTTCTTT. This encodes CASSIYDWNTEAFF.

To note about this clone: The sample carries other DNA sequences with the same CDR3. This chain uses TRBV7-9 with TRBJ2-3; 12 nucleotides agree with TRBD2. Per the germline V gene, CDR1 is SEHNR and CDR2 is FQNEAQ (reference sequence). The CDR3 runs to 15 residues. Trimming took 5 bases from V and 5 from J; bases not matched to a gene: 5. CDR3 sequence: CASSPSGGAGDTQYF. CDR3 bases: TGTGCCAGCAGCCCTAGCGGGGGGGCGGGAGATACGCAGTATTTT.

This chain connects TRBV20-1 to TRBJ2-7; 11 bases agree with TRBD2. Germline V CDR1 and CDR2: DFQATT, SNEGSKA (reference sequence). This CDR3 comprises 11 residues. Trimming took 5 bases from V and 10 from J; bases not matched to a gene: 4. The CDR3 loop reads CSAPSGGHQYF. The CDR3 DNA reads as TGCAGTGCTCCTAGCGGGGGGCACCAGTACTTC.

The chain links TRBV2 to TRBJ1-2; 9 nucleotides agree with TRBD1. This CDR3 region has 14 residues. The germline CDR1 and CDR2 sequences are SNHLY and FYNNEI. The J segment lost 5 bases and the V segment lost 2 bases, leaving 3 bases of the junction unmatched. The CDR3 DNA follows: TGTGCCAGCAGTGAATACGGACAGGGGTATGGCTACACCTTC. Protein: CASSEYGQGYGYTF.

The chain links TRBV3-1 (or the pseudogene TRBV3-2) to TRBJ2-7; the D is unclear. Germline-derived CDR1 and CDR2 are LGHDT and YNNKEL (reference sequence). V was trimmed by 1 base and J by 3 bases, leaving 10 bases between them. The length of the CDR3 is 14 residues. This chain's CDR3 is CASSQAGQSYEQYF. The CDR3 bases are TGTGCCAGCAGCCAAGCTGGGCAGAGCTACGAGCAGTACTTC.

The J gene is TRBJ1-1, the V gene TRBV5-1; 7 positions match TRBD1. CDR3 length: 15 amino acids. The trim removed 3 bases at V and 5 bases at J, leaving 10 bases unmatched. Germline CDR1 is SGHRS and CDR2 is YFSETQ. The DNA for the CDR3 is TGCGCCAGCAGCTCGAGGACAGGTCGGGGAACTGAAGCTTTCTTT. Amino acid sequence: CASSSRTGRGTEAFF.

The V and J genes are TRBV9 and TRBJ2-4; 7 bases align to TRBD1. The V segment lost 0 bases and the J segment 5 bases; nucleotides outside the gene matches: 2. Germline V gene sequence: CDR1 SGDLS, CDR2 YYNGEE. This CDR3 is built from 14 residues. The CDR3: CASSVGQGQNIQYF. For the CDR3, the DNA is TGTGCCAGCAGCGTAGGACAGGGACAAAACATTCAGTACTTC.

The chain is built from TRBV19 and TRBJ2-3; 7 bases are a match to TRBD1. The CDR3 loop spans 14 amino acids. After removal of 5 bases from V and 2 bases from J, the junction contained 4 bases not matched to a gene. In germline, CDR1 is LNHDA, CDR2 SQIVND (reference sequence). The CDR3 DNA follows: TGTGCCAGTAGTCCCGGGACAGCCACAGATACGCAGTATTTT. Protein product: CASSPGTATDTQYF.

The chain employs TRBV2 and TRBJ2-3; 8 bases are shared with TRBD2. The CDR3 sequence is 15 residues long. The germline V gene has CDR1 SNHLY and CDR2 FYNNEI. V was pared by 6 bases and J by 2 bases, with 7 bases of the junction left unmatched. The CDR3, as DNA: TGTGCCAGCAGCTTGGTAGCGGGGAACACAGATACGCAGTATTTT. This translates into CASSLVAGNTDTQYF.

The V gene is TRBV18, the J gene TRBJ1-1; no firm D call. The V end was cut by 6 bases, the J end by 11 bases, with 19 bases between. This CDR3 contains 13 residues. The germline V gene has CDR1 KGHSH and CDR2 LQKENI. The CDR3 DNA follows: TGTGCCAGCTCTCCCTTTCGTCGGAGTCCGGCTTTCTTT. Protein: CASSPFRRSPAFF.

In its sample, this clone was seen once. The gene calls are TRBV18 and TRBJ2-2, with a weak D call TRBD2 (6 bases). Trimming stripped 4 bases from V and 4 bases from J, with 13 bases between. Per germline, CDR1 KGHSH and CDR2 LQKENI. This CDR3 comprises 15 residues. CDR3 nucleotides: TGTGCCAGCTCACTTCCGGGACTCCTCACCGGGGAGCTGTTTTTT. The encoded protein is CASSLPGLLTGELFF.

The CDR3 DNA sequence: TGTGCCAGCAGCTTGGTGGGGCCACGAGAGACCCAGTACTTC. Protein sequence: CASSLVGPRETQYF. The chain employs TRBV5-4 and TRBJ2-5; D is perhaps TRBD1 (5 bases). The CDR3 length is 14 residues. V dropped 0 bases and J dropped 4 bases, with 10 bases sitting between them. Looked up from germline, CDR1 is SGHNT and CDR2 is YYREEE (reference sequence).

The CDR3 DNA is TGTGCCAGCAGCAAGATAGGGAGCACCGGGGAGCTGTTTTTT. It encodes CASSKIGSTGELFF. The chain combines TRBV7-8 with TRBJ2-2, with a possible D match to TRBD2 (5 bases). The V end was cut by 5 bases, the J end by 4 bases, with 11 bases between. The CDR3 is 14 residues long. Germline V CDR1 and CDR2: SGHVS, FQNEAQ.